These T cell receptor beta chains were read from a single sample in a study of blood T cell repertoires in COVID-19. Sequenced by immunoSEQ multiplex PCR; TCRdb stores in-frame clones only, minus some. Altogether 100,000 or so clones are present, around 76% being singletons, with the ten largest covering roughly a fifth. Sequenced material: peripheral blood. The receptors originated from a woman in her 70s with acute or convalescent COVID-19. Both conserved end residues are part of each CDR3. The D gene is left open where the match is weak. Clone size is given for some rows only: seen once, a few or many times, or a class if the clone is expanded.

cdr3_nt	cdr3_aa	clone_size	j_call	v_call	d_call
TGTGCCAGCAGCCAAGAGGCAGGGTTCACTGAAGCTTTCTTT	CASSQEAGFTEAFF	NA	TRBJ1-1	TRBV14	NA
TGTGCCTGGAATTCAGGGGGAAACGCACCCCTCCACTTT	CAWNSGGNAPLHF	NA	TRBJ1-6	TRBV30	TRBD1
TGTGCCACCCAGGGGTTTATCACTGAAGCTTTCTTT	CATQGFITEAFF	NA	TRBJ1-1	TRBV6-4	NA
TGTGCCAGCAAGTTAGGGCAGGGGGCCTCCTACGAGCAGTACTTC	CASKLGQGASYEQYF	once	TRBJ2-7	TRBV6-5	TRBD1
TGTGCCAGCAGGCGGGCGGGGGGGAGCTCCTACGAGCAGTACTTC	CASRRAGGSSYEQYF	NA	TRBJ2-7	TRBV7-2	TRBD2
TGTGCCAGCAGCCCCTCGGCGGCACAGGGGGCCTACGAGCAGTACTTC	CASSPSAAQGAYEQYF	NA	TRBJ2-7	TRBV7-6	TRBD1
TGTGCCAGCAGCGTGGGCGGGCAAGGGGGCTACGAGCAGTACTTC	CASSVGGQGGYEQYF	NA	TRBJ2-7	TRBV9	NA
TGTGCCAGCAGCCACCGACAGGGACCTAACTATGGCTACACCTTC	CASSHRQGPNYGYTF	NA	TRBJ1-2	TRBV7-9	TRBD1
TGTGCCAGCAGTCTAAACAGGGGACCTAACTATGGCTACACCTTC	CASSLNRGPNYGYTF	NA	TRBJ1-2	TRBV6-2/TRBV6-3	TRBD1
TGTGCCAGCAGCCCACGGGACAGGGGGGCACCCCTCCACTTT	CASSPRDRGAPLHF	many	TRBJ1-6	TRBV7-2	TRBD1
TGTGCCAGCAGCTTAACTAGCGGGGGTTCCTACGAGCAGTACTTC	CASSLTSGGSYEQYF	NA	TRBJ2-7	TRBV7-2	TRBD2
TGCGCCAGCAGCCAATCGGGACTTTTTGAGTCACCCCTCCACTTT	CASSQSGLFESPLHF	NA	TRBJ1-6	TRBV5-1	NA
TGTGCCAGCAGCCTAAAACAGGGGGCATTGGGGGAGACCCAGTACTTC	CASSLKQGALGETQYF	NA	TRBJ2-5	TRBV7-8	TRBD1
TGTGCCAGCAGCCGAGGGACAGGGGTGATTCAGCCCCAGCATTTT	CASSRGTGVIQPQHF	NA	TRBJ1-5	TRBV9	TRBD1
TGTGCCAGCAGTGGGAGACAGGGAATGAATTCACCCCTCCACTTT	CASSGRQGMNSPLHF	NA	TRBJ1-6	TRBV2	TRBD1
TGTGCCAGCAGTTACTCAAAACAGATCACAGATACGCAGTATTTT	CASSYSKQITDTQYF	NA	TRBJ2-3	TRBV6-5	NA
TGTGCCAGCTCACCTTATATTACAGCTAACTCTGGAAACACCATATATTTT	CASSPYITANSGNTIYF	NA	TRBJ1-3	TRBV18	NA
TGTGCCAGCAGCCCTAGGACAGGAGGTTACGAAAAACTGTTTTTT	CASSPRTGGYEKLFF	NA	TRBJ1-4	TRBV3-1/TRBV3-2	TRBD1
TGTGCCTGCGACGCCGGGGGTGAAAAACTGTTTTTT	CACDAGGEKLFF	NA	TRBJ1-4	TRBV30	NA
TGTGCCAGCAGCCAGCGGGACAGGGGACCCCTCGAGCAGTACTTC	CASSQRDRGPLEQYF	NA	TRBJ2-7	TRBV7-8	TRBD1
TGCGCCAGCAGCCAATACTTCGAGACAGGGGAAGCTGAAAAACTGTTTTTT	CASSQYFETGEAEKLFF	NA	TRBJ1-4	TRBV4-1	TRBD1
TGTGCCAGCAGCTCCCAAGCAGGGTACCAAGAGACCCAGTACTTC	CASSSQAGYQETQYF	NA	TRBJ2-5	TRBV7-8	NA
TGTGCCAGCAGCTTGGGAACGGGACAGGGGAAGAGAGAGCAGTACTTC	CASSLGTGQGKREQYF	NA	TRBJ2-7	TRBV5-4	TRBD1
TGTGCCAGCAGTTCTACCCCTGGACAGCGATTCACCGGGGAGCTGTTTTTT	CASSSTPGQRFTGELFF	NA	TRBJ2-2	TRBV11-2	NA
TGTGCCAGTAGTATTGTGGGGGCCACAGATACGCAGTATTTT	CASSIVGATDTQYF	once	TRBJ2-3	TRBV19	NA
TGCGCCAGCCGACGGGTTGGTGGGAGGCGGCGTACGACTGAAGCTTTCTTT	CASRRVGGRRRTTEAFF	few	TRBJ1-1	TRBV4-1	NA
TGTGCCAGCAGCTTATCGTGGGGCGAGCATTCACCCCTCCACTTT	CASSLSWGEHSPLHF	NA	TRBJ1-6	TRBV11-2	NA
TGCGCCAGCAGTGGGAGACTAGCGGAGAACACCGGGGAGCTGTTTTTT	CASSGRLAENTGELFF	NA	TRBJ2-2	TRBV10-1	TRBD2
TGTGCCAGCACCCGAACCGGACTAGCTGAAGAGACCCAGTACTTC	CASTRTGLAEETQYF	few	TRBJ2-5	TRBV11-2	TRBD2
TGTGCCAGCAGCCCCGACCGGGACACCGAAAAACTGTTTTTT	CASSPDRDTEKLFF	few	TRBJ1-4	TRBV7-9	NA
TGTGCCTGGAAGCTGGGCTTGAATACGCAGTATTTT	CAWKLGLNTQYF	NA	TRBJ2-3	TRBV30	NA
TGTGCCAGCAGCTTAAAACAGGGCGATGTCACTGAAGCTTTCTTT	CASSLKQGDVTEAFF	NA	TRBJ1-1	TRBV7-2	NA
TGTGCCAGCAGTGGTGGTAGTTCACCCCTCCACTTT	CASSGGSSPLHF	NA	TRBJ1-6	TRBV2	NA
TGTGCCAGCAATGGACAGGGAAATTCACCCCTCCACTTT	CASNGQGNSPLHF	NA	TRBJ1-6	TRBV12-3/TRBV12-4	TRBD1
TGTGCCAGCAGCTTAGGTTTAGGGCAGGGGGCTATCGAGCAGTACTTC	CASSLGLGQGAIEQYF	NA	TRBJ2-7	TRBV7-2	TRBD1
TGCGCCAGCAGCGGCGGGGACAGCGTCTCTGGAAACACCATATATTTT	CASSGGDSVSGNTIYF	few	TRBJ1-3	TRBV5-1	TRBD1
TGTGCCAGCAGTCCCCTGCGGGGGGACTATGGCTACACCTTC	CASSPLRGDYGYTF	NA	TRBJ1-2	TRBV6-5	NA
TGTGCCAGCAGGACTAGTCACGCCTACGAGCAGTACTTC	CASRTSHAYEQYF	NA	TRBJ2-7	TRBV2	NA
TGTGCCTGGAGTGTAACTTCTTACTCCTACAATGAGCAGTTCTTC	CAWSVTSYSYNEQFF	NA	TRBJ2-1	TRBV30	NA